The rows below give T cell receptor beta chains drawn from one sample of a study of identifying expanded T cells in peripheral blood. Clones were read by immunoSEQ multiplex PCR, and TCRdb kept only the in-frame ones, dropping some. The profile shows under 150,000 clones, about 86% of them singletons. Sequenced: blood. The receptors were sampled from a person aged 18 to 75 in good health. CDR3s leave out the opening cysteine and the closing phenylalanine or tryptophan. Clone size is stated in some rows and not others, as once, few, many or a class when expanded.

clone size: .
V gene: TRBV2
J gene: TRBJ2-7
CDR3 protein: ASNRDAQDRVDPQRDEQY

clone size: .
V gene: TRBV19
J gene: TRBJ1-2
CDR3 protein: ASLGGRDYGYT

clone size: .
V gene: TRBV30
J gene: TRBJ2-1
CDR3 protein: AWSRDLLHEQF

clone size: .
V gene: TRBV12-5
J gene: TRBJ1-2
CDR3 protein: ASGLDLQGTYGYT

clone size: .
V gene: TRBV5-1
J gene: TRBJ2-7
CDR3 protein: ASSLEGAPGEQY

clone size: .
V gene: TRBV18
J gene: TRBJ2-2
CDR3 protein: ASSPPLIGPGELF

clone size: .
V gene: TRBV5-1
J gene: TRBJ2-1
CDR3 protein: ASSSSLGSYEQF

clone size: .
V gene: TRBV6-4
J gene: TRBJ1-1
CDR3 protein: ASSVSMNTEAF

clone size: .
V gene: TRBV29-1
J gene: TRBJ2-7
CDR3 protein: SVGPEGYEQY

clone size: .
V gene: TRBV7-9
J gene: TRBJ2-7
CDR3 protein: ASSLSTYEQY

clone size: .
V gene: TRBV11-1
J gene: TRBJ1-1
CDR3 protein: ASSLAGGNEAF

clone size: .
V gene: TRBV2
J gene: TRBJ1-3
CDR3 protein: ASSVPRDSAGNTIY

clone size: .
V gene: TRBV9
J gene: TRBJ2-2
CDR3 protein: ASSPRGLSDTGELF

clone size: many
V gene: TRBV7-2
J gene: TRBJ1-4
CDR3 protein: ASSQGTGNEKLF

clone size: .
V gene: TRBV5-5
J gene: TRBJ1-4
CDR3 protein: ASSIDPTNEKLF

clone size: few
V gene: TRBV25-1
J gene: TRBJ1-2
CDR3 protein: ASSEQLGVGNDGYT

clone size: .
V gene: TRBV20-1
J gene: TRBJ2-1
CDR3 protein: SARSGYEQF

clone size: .
V gene: TRBV19
J gene: TRBJ2-1
CDR3 protein: ASSLLTSRSYNEQF

clone size: .
V gene: TRBV7-8
J gene: TRBJ2-1
CDR3 protein: ASSSLNEQF

clone size: .
V gene: TRBV28
J gene: TRBJ2-5
CDR3 protein: ASSWSTKETQY

clone size: .
V gene: TRBV4-1
J gene: TRBJ1-1
CDR3 protein: ASSPLGSGQGMNTEAF

clone size: .
V gene: TRBV4-1
J gene: TRBJ2-3
CDR3 protein: ASSQVGGHSSSTDTQY

clone size: .
V gene: TRBV6-5
J gene: TRBJ1-4
CDR3 protein: ASSYGPNEKLF

clone size: .
V gene: TRBV5-1
J gene: TRBJ1-1
CDR3 protein: ASSPGQGASAF

clone size: .
V gene: TRBV2
J gene: TRBJ2-1
CDR3 protein: ASSEALGGTGRNEQF

clone size: .
V gene: TRBV7-9
J gene: TRBJ1-1
CDR3 protein: ASSPGHTEAF

clone size: .
V gene: TRBV7-9
J gene: TRBJ1-1
CDR3 protein: ASSLDSKGRGTEAF

clone size: .
V gene: TRBV7-6
J gene: TRBJ1-2
CDR3 protein: ASSPVQQGVGYT

clone size: .
V gene: TRBV5-1
J gene: TRBJ2-3
CDR3 protein: ASSPGGSDTQY

clone size: .
V gene: TRBV7-3
J gene: TRBJ2-2
CDR3 protein: ASSYLTAGGGELF

clone size: .
V gene: TRBV5-1
J gene: TRBJ2-3
CDR3 protein: ASSGPSTTDTQY

clone size: .
V gene: TRBV28
J gene: TRBJ2-3
CDR3 protein: ATNQVHNRDTQY

clone size: .
V gene: TRBV5-1
J gene: TRBJ2-1
CDR3 protein: ASSWSLRLAGGGNEQF

clone size: .
V gene: TRBV7-3
J gene: TRBJ2-1
CDR3 protein: ASSYLSGGSEQF

clone size: .
V gene: TRBV4-1
J gene: TRBJ1-1
CDR3 protein: ASSQTGQGVNTEAF

clone size: .
V gene: TRBV19
J gene: TRBJ1-2
CDR3 protein: ASSIYGTVNYGYT

clone size: .
V gene: TRBV23-1
J gene: TRBJ1-5
CDR3 protein: ASSPSSNQPQH

clone size: .
V gene: TRBV12-2
J gene: TRBJ2-7
CDR3 protein: ASREPGPSKKNEQY

clone size: once
V gene: TRBV4-3
J gene: TRBJ1-2
CDR3 protein: ASSQDPQGEVGGYT

clone size: .
V gene: TRBV5-5
J gene: TRBJ2-2
CDR3 protein: ASSGTNTGELF

clone size: .
V gene: TRBV28
J gene: TRBJ2-3
CDR3 protein: ASSLGRERTDTQY

clone size: .
V gene: TRBV18
J gene: TRBJ1-4
CDR3 protein: ASSPPLGTTNEKLF

clone size: many
V gene: TRBV11-3
J gene: TRBJ1-1
CDR3 protein: ASSSVWNTEAF

clone size: .
V gene: TRBV28
J gene: TRBJ1-1
CDR3 protein: ASSFGLGVEAF

clone size: .
V gene: TRBV14
J gene: TRBJ2-1
CDR3 protein: ASSQVRTSDEQF

clone size: few
V gene: TRBV29-1
J gene: TRBJ2-2
CDR3 protein: ANSPSSTGELF

clone size: .
V gene: TRBV11-3
J gene: TRBJ2-7
CDR3 protein: ASSFITGGEQY

clone size: .
V gene: TRBV7-3
J gene: TRBJ2-1
CDR3 protein: ASSSSDLNEQF

clone size: .
V gene: TRBV30
J gene: TRBJ1-1
CDR3 protein: AWSVSVPDEAF

clone size: .
V gene: TRBV7-2
J gene: TRBJ1-2
CDR3 protein: ASSSPVNYGYT

clone size: .
V gene: TRBV2
J gene: TRBJ2-3
CDR3 protein: ASSPLAGGTDTQY

clone size: .
V gene: TRBV6-1
J gene: TRBJ2-5
CDR3 protein: ASNIETQY

clone size: .
V gene: TRBV29-1
J gene: TRBJ2-1
CDR3 protein: SVAPFDEQF

clone size: .
V gene: TRBV7-3
J gene: TRBJ2-2
CDR3 protein: ASSLTTSRNTGELF